This passage covers 8 T cell receptor beta chains from one sample sequenced in a study of monozygotic twins with inflammatory bowel disease. TCRdb reprocessed the 5' RACE reads, keeping one entry per CDR3 protein, no DNA. The specimen's table records 330,000 or so distinct CDR3 sequences. The sequenced material came from blood. The receptors were sampled from a human donor with ulcerative colitis or Crohn's disease, or a healthy co-twin of an affected twin (not recorded which).

The chain uses TRBV28 and TRBJ2-7; TCRdb proposes TRBD1, but this gene call is untestable without DNA. CDR1 is MDHEN and CDR2 is SYDVKM in the germline V gene. CDR3 length: 15 amino acids. The chain's CDR3 is CASSWGQGAVDEQYF.

V gene TRBV20-1 combines with J gene TRBJ1-6. Germline V gene data show CDR1 as DFQATT and CDR2 as SNEGSKA (reference sequence). The CDR3 is 16 amino acids. The CDR3 region is CSARDAGVPYNSPLHF.

CDR3 amino acids: CASTLEGLYEQYF. The chain couples TRBV12-3 or TRBV12-4 to TRBJ2-7. CDR3 size: 13 residues.

This sequence joins TRBV27 and TRBJ2-1. In germline, CDR1 is MNHEY, CDR2 SMNVEV (reference sequence). There are 14 residues in the CDR3. CDR3: CASATGSSYNEQFF.

This sequence joins TRBV20-1 and TRBJ2-2. This CDR3 contains 12 residues. CDR1 DFQATT and CDR2 SNEGSKA come from the germline V gene (reference sequence). The CDR3: CSALRTAGELFF.

This chain links TRBV19 with TRBJ1-1; TCRdb returns TRBD1, unconfirmable since there is no DNA. This CDR3 has 15 residues. CDR1 is LNHDA, CDR2 SQIVND, per germline (reference sequence). This CDR3 is CASSISPDRYTEAFF.

CDR3 loop: CASSLYRAETQYF. The chain recombines TRBV5-1 with TRBJ2-5; TCRdb picks TRBD2, but there is no DNA to check that call. Germline V gives CDR1 SGHRS, CDR2 YFSETQ. The CDR3 extends over 13 amino acids.

The chain has TRBV27 and TRBJ1-1; there is no DNA to check the TCRdb D call of TRBD1. This CDR3 is 13 amino acids long. Germline V gene lookup returns CDR1 MNHEY and CDR2 SMNVEV (reference sequence). CDR3 amino acids: CASSMTAYTEAFF.